The rows below give T cell receptor beta chains drawn from one sample of a study of shared clonotypes between healthy human individuals. Some clones are missing from TCRdb's copy, which holds only in-frame ones; the method was immunoSEQ multiplex PCR. The data contain over a million clones, 96% of them singletons. The sequenced sample was naive CD4+ T cells sorted from blood. The receptor set was obtained from a man between 25 and 39 years old in good health. Each CDR3 is given with its conserved first and last residue. The D gene is left open where the match is weak. Not every row has a clone size; where given, it reads once, few, many or a size class.

j_call d_call clone_size v_call cdr3_aa cdr3_nt
TRBJ2-7 . once TRBV6-7 CASSYGRRLGEQYF TGTGCCAGCAGTTATGGTCGACGGTTGGGCGAGCAGTACTTC
TRBJ1-5 . . TRBV11-2 CASSSGLARAQHF TGTGCCAGCAGCTCGGGACTGGCCCGGGCCCAGCATTTT
TRBJ2-7 . . TRBV5-1 CASSPSGTQYKVQYF TGCGCCAGCAGCCCCTCCGGGACCCAATATAAGGTGCAGTACTTC
TRBJ1-1 . once TRBV9 CASSVDPRGGGTEAFF TGTGCCAGCAGCGTGGACCCGAGAGGGGGAGGAACTGAAGCTTTCTTT
TRBJ1-2 . . TRBV5-1 CASSTGINYGYTF TGCGCCAGCAGCACAGGGATTAACTATGGCTACACCTTC
TRBJ2-7 TRBD2 once TRBV13 CASSLRLAGVHEQYF TGTGCCAGCAGCCTCCGACTAGCGGGAGTTCACGAGCAGTACTTC
TRBJ2-5 TRBD2 . TRBV28 CASSFLLAGGETQYF TGTGCCAGCAGTTTCCTACTAGCGGGAGGCGAGACCCAGTACTTC
TRBJ2-7 . . TRBV14 CASSQVGTYEQYF TGTGCCAGCAGCCAAGTTGGGACCTACGAGCAGTACTTC
TRBJ1-5 TRBD1 . TRBV30 CAWKGQYNQPQHF TGTGCCTGGAAGGGACAGTATAATCAGCCCCAGCATTTT
TRBJ1-2 . . TRBV19 CASSEGNYGYTF TGTGCCAGTAGTGAGGGTAACTATGGCTACACCTTC
TRBJ1-2 . . TRBV7-8 CASSGMGIRDGYTF TGTGCCAGCAGCGGAATGGGGATCAGAGATGGCTACACCTTC
TRBJ2-2 . . TRBV5-4 CASSSGRSDITGELFF TGTGCCAGCAGCTCTGGGAGGTCAGATATAACCGGGGAGCTGTTTTTT
TRBJ1-1 . once TRBV7-2 CASSPPSRTLWAFF TGTGCCAGCAGCCCACCCTCACGGACCTTGTGGGCTTTCTTT
TRBJ1-2 . . TRBV28 CASTLTGRHGYTF TGTGCCAGCACTTTGACAGGTCGACACGGCTACACCTTC
TRBJ2-1 TRBD2 once TRBV7-2 CASSGSLLAGANEQFF TGTGCCAGCAGCGGGTCTCTACTAGCGGGAGCCAATGAGCAGTTCTTC
TRBJ1-5 TRBD1 few TRBV2 CASDSGGGNQPQHF TGTGCCAGCGACTCAGGGGGCGGCAATCAGCCCCAGCATTTT
TRBJ2-1 . . TRBV4-3 CASSQSLGRNEQFF TGCGCCAGCAGCCAATCACTGGGCCGCAATGAGCAGTTCTTC
TRBJ2-1 TRBD2 . TRBV7-8 CASSSRRTSGVNNEQFF TGTGCCAGCAGCTCCCGGAGGACTAGCGGGGTTAACAATGAGCAGTTCTTC
TRBJ1-1 . . TRBV5-1 CASSLGRSGGTEAFF TGCGCCAGCAGCCTAGGTCGAAGCGGGGGCACTGAAGCTTTCTTT
TRBJ1-2 . . TRBV5-1 CASSLALPGGEGYTF TGCGCCAGCAGCTTGGCCTTACCGGGGGGAGAAGGCTACACCTTC
TRBJ1-5 . . TRBV7-2 CASSLAHNQPQHF TGTGCCAGCAGCTTAGCCCACAATCAGCCCCAGCATTTT
TRBJ1-2 TRBD1 . TRBV5-5 CASSSQGMANYGYTF TGTGCCAGCAGCTCACAGGGGATGGCTAACTATGGCTACACCTTC
TRBJ2-1 TRBD2 . TRBV27 CASSPGLAGGREQFF TGTGCCAGCAGTCCGGGACTAGCGGGAGGTCGTGAGCAGTTCTTC
TRBJ2-1 TRBD2 once TRBV29-1 CSAGGVTYNEQFF TGCAGCGCGGGAGGGGTGACCTACAATGAGCAGTTCTTC